This T cell receptor beta chain comes out of a study of T cell responses to AZD1222 COVID-19 vaccine. Study-wide results and caveats: After two AZD1222 doses, spike-specific TCR breadth and depth rose versus day 0. Females outnumbered males among donors, who were mostly white British; clonal diversity was possibly underestimated. Unmutated variant regions are reportedly targeted by nearly half of spike-specific TCRs.

The V and J ends lost 1 base and 16 bases respectively, with 19 bases between them. The CDR3 covers 14 residues. Per germline, CDR1 LGHDT and CDR2 YNNKEL (reference sequence). This clone has a single count. What it binds is not known. The repertoire was sequenced with immunoSEQ multiplex PCR; TCRdb's copy has only in-frame clones and lacks some. The sample shows over 85,000 clones, around 90% of them seen only once. The chain links TRBV3-1 (or the pseudogene TRBV3-2) to TRBJ2-2; D might be TRBD1 or TRBD2, each matching 5 bases. This material consisted of peripheral blood, taken 28 days after the second AZD1222 dose. The clonotype was recovered from an adult who received the AZD1222 COVID-19 vaccine. CDR3 sequence reads: CASSQVARGGLTFF. In DNA, the CDR3 is TGTGCCAGCAGCCAAGTCGCCCGGGGCGGTCTGACGTTTTTT.